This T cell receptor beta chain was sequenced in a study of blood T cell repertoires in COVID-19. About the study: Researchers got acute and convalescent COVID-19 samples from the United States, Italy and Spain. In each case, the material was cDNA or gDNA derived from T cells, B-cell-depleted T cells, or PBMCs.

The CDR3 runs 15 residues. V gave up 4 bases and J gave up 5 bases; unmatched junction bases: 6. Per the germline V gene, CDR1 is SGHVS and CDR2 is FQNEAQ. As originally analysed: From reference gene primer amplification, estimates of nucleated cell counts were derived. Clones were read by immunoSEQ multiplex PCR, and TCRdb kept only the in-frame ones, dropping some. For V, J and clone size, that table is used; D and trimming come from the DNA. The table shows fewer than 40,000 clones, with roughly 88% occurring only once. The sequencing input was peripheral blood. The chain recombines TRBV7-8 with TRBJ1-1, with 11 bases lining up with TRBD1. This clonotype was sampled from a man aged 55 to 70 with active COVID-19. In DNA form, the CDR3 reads TGTGCCAGCAGCTCAGGACAGGGGGCGGATACTGAAGCTTTCTTT. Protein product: CASSSGQGADTEAFF.